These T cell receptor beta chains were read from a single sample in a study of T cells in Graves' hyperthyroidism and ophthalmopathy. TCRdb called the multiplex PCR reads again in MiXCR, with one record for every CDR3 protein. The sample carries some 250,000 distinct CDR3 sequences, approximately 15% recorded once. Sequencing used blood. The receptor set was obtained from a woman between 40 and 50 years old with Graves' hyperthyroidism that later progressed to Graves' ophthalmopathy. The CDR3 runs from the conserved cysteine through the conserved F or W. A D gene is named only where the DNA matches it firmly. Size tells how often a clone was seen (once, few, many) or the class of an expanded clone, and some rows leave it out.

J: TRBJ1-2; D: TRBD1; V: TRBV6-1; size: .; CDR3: CASSFDRENYGYTF; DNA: TGTGCCAGCAGCTTTGACAGGGAGAACTATGGCTACACCTTC
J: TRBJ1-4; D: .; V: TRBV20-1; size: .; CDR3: CSARELDEKLFF; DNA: TGCAGTGCTAGAGAGCTGGATGAAAAACTGTTTTTT
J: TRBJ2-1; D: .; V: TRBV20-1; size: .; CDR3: CSAKLEQFF; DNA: TGCAGTGCTAAATTGGAGCAGTTCTTC
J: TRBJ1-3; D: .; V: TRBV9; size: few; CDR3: CASSQRGGASHPGNTIYF; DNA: TGTGCCAGCAGCCAAAGGGGGGGGGCTAGTCACCCTGGAAACACCATATATTTT
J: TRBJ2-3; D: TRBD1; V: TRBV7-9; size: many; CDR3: CASSPTGTGGFADTQYF; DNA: TGTGCCAGCAGCCCCACCGGGACAGGGGGGTTTGCAGATACGCAGTATTTT
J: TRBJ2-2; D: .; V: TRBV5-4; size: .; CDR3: CASFKTSGSPGELFF; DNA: TGTGCCAGCTTCAAGACTAGTGGATCACCCGGGGAGCTGTTTTTT
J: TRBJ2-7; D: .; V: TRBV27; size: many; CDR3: CASSSLPGPLSQYEQYF; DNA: TGTGCCAGCAGTTCCCTACCGGGACCCCTCTCTCAGTACGAGCAGTACTTC
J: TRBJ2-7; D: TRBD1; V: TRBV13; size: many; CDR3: CASRPSGTGVYEQYF; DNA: TGTGCCAGCAGACCCTCCGGGACAGGGGTCTACGAGCAGTACTTC
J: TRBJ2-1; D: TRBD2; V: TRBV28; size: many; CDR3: CASTGGEANEQFF; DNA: TGTGCCAGCACGGGAGGAGAGGCTAATGAGCAGTTCTTC
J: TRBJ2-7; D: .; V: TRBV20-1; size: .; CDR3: CSARDSHASYEQYF; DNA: TGCAGTGCTAGAGATTCGCACGCTTCCTACGAGCAGTACTTC
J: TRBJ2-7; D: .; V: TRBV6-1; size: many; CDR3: CASSARGYPYEQYF; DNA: TGTGCCAGCAGTGCTCGGGGTTACCCCTACGAGCAGTACTTC
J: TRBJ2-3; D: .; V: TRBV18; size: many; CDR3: CASSPIKAYTDTQYF; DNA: TGTGCCAGCTCACCGATCAAGGCCTACACAGATACGCAGTATTTT
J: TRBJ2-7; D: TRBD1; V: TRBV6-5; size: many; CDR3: CASSYGTGYEQYF; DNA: TGTGCCAGCAGTTACGGGACAGGCTATGAGCAGTACTTC
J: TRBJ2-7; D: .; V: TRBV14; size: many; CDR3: CASSQDHRPHPYEQYF; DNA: TGTGCCAGCAGCCAAGATCACCGGCCCCATCCCTACGAGCAGTACTTC
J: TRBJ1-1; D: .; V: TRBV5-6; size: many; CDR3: CASSLPAGSSTEAFF; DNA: TGTGCCAGCAGCTTGCCTGCGGGGAGTTCCACTGAAGCTTTCTTT
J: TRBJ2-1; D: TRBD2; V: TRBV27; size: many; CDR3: CASSGDPSGRKDEQFF; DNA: TGTGCCAGCAGTGGGGACCCTAGCGGGAGGAAGGATGAGCAGTTCTTC
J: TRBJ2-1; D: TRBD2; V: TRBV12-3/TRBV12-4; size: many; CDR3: CASSPFRLADSYNEQFF; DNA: TGTGCCAGCAGCCCCTTTCGTCTAGCGGATTCCTACAATGAGCAGTTCTTC
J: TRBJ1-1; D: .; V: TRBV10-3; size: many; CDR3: CAVSDGRNTEAFF; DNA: TGTGCCGTGTCCGACGGAAGGAACACTGAAGCTTTCTTT
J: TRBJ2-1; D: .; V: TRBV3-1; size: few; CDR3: CASSQVSHGYNEQFF; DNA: TGTGCCAGCAGCCAAGTCTCTCATGGGTACAATGAGCAGTTCTTC
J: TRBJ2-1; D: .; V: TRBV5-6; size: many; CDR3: CASSQSPTGGIEQFF; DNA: TGTGCCAGCAGCCAGAGCCCAACTGGGGGGATAGAGCAGTTCTTC
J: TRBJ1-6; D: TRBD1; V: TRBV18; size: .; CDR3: CASSRQGHSPLHF; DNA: TGTGCCAGCTCACGACAGGGCCATTCACCCCTCCACTTT
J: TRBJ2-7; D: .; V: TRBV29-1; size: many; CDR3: CSVSFVRSYEQYF; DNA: TGCAGCGTTTCTTTTGTCAGATCCTACGAGCAGTACTTC
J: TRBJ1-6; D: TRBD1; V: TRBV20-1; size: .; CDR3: CSAVPPTGRDNSPLHF; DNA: TGCAGTGCAGTACCGCCGACAGGGAGGGATAATTCACCCCTCCACTTT
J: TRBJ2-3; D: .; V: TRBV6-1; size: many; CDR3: CASRDISTDTQYF; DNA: TGTGCCAGCCGGGACATCTCCACAGATACGCAGTATTTT
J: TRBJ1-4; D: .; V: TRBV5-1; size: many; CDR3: CASSRGLLNEKLFF; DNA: TGCGCCAGCAGTCGGGGGCTCCTTAATGAAAAACTGTTTTTT
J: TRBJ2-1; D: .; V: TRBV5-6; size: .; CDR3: CASSSNMARKFF; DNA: TGTGCCAGCAGTTCTAACATGGCTAGGAAGTTCTTC
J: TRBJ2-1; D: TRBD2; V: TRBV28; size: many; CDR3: CASTKERGVTYNEQFF; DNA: TGTGCCAGCACCAAAGAGCGGGGCGTCACCTACAATGAGCAGTTCTTC
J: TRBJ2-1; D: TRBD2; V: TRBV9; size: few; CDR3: CASSSPGLAGVRDEQFF; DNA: TGTGCCAGCAGCTCCCCGGGACTAGCGGGAGTTCGGGATGAGCAGTTCTTC